This TCR beta chain was sequenced in a study of OX40 agonist ivuxolimab in advanced cancers. The wider study: Patients got intravenous ivuxolimab at 0.01 to 10 mg/kg every 2 weeks. Of mixed ages from about 23 to 79 and averaging 60 years, the group was approximately 80% male.

Sequencing used immunoSEQ multiplex PCR; TCRdb keeps in-frame clones, though not all of them. The sample yields 50,000 to 65,000 clones, 86% seen once. Baseline, cycle 4 day 1, and cycle 7 day 1 were the blood sampling points. General study points: At 0.1 to 3.0 mg/kg, CD4+ and CD8+ blood T cells expanded clonally by week 6.

On this clone itself: Antigen specificity is unknown.

Germline CDR1 and CDR2: GTSNPN and SVGIG (reference sequence). The ends were cut back, 3 bases at V and 3 bases at J, with 11 bases in the middle. The CDR3 is 13 amino acids. The sequencing here drew on CD4+ or CD8+ T cells sorted from blood, taken in a trial of the OX40 agonist ivuxolimab. V gene TRBV30 combines with J gene TRBJ1-2, with D possibly TRBD1 on 5 matching bases. The clonotype comes from an adult with an advanced solid tumor such as melanoma, head and neck, liver or kidney cancer. CDR3 protein: CAWSETGDYGYTF. The CDR3 DNA is TGTGCCTGGAGCGAAACGGGGGACTATGGCTACACCTTC.